This T cell receptor beta chain was identified in a study of CD8+CD57+ T cells in acquired aplastic anemia. Study results and limitations: Against the total CD4+ and CD8+ pools, patient CD8+CD57+ cells had lower diversity. Levels of CD8+ Simpson's diversity were not significantly distinct in patients versus controls.

At least ten counts were recorded for this clonotype. Antigen unknown. The template for TCR beta VDJ and CDR3 sequence profiling was genomic DNA. TCRdb ran MiXCR on the reads and lists one entry per CDR3 protein. Of about 20,000 distinct CDR3 sequences detected, 40% appear once; the ten largest clones hold 70% to 90%. V shed 4 bases and J 3 bases; nucleotides not matched to a gene: 11. In germline, CDR1 is SGHTS, CDR2 YDEGEE. The CDR3 runs 16 residues. The patients chosen for sequencing had shown expansion of CD8+CD57+ cells (detected by flow cytometry). Untreated patients provided the blood samples, with no therapy given before sampling.

The chain employs TRBV5-8 and TRBJ2-7, with 9 bases aligning to TRBD1. This clonotype originated in a human donor with aplastic anemia. The sample consisted of CD8+CD57+ T cells sorted from PBMCs. Subset described: bead-enriched CD8+CD57+ effector memory T cells from SAA patients. Here the CDR3 reads CASSPYVGQGIYEQYF. In DNA, the CDR3 is TGTGCCAGCAGCCCCTATGTGGGACAGGGAATCTACGAGCAGTACTTC.